This T cell receptor beta chain was sequenced in a study of early T cells in non-severe SARS-CoV-2 infection. For the study at large: Bulk RNA taken from unsorted whole blood was sequenced, leaving chains unpaired. Study-level points and caveats: The matching step, a VDJdb search, favored anti-spike CD8 responses and missed private and CD4 specificities.

Germline-derived CDR1 and CDR2 are SGHAT and FQNNGV. V was clipped by 3 bases and J by 4 bases; unmatched bases: 8. The CDR3 length is 15 residues. Of note for this clonotype: Its target is unknown.

Unique molecular identifiers tagged individual cDNA molecules. One entry per CDR3 protein, called by TCRdb with MiXCR from the 5' RACE reads. The repertoire consists of around 66,000 distinct CDR3 sequences, with about 13% occurring once and the leading ten covering 7.5% to 9%. V is TRBV11-2 and J is TRBJ1-1; 7 bases are a match to TRBD1. This TCR came from an adult who was a healthcare worker with PCR-confirmed SARS-CoV-2 infection or an uninfected control (not recorded which). What was sequenced was whole blood. The CDR3 DNA reads TGTGCCAGCAGCTTGGACAGGAGCGGGGGCACTGAAGCTTTCTTT. Its translation: CASSLDRSGGTEAFF.